Below are 3 T cell receptor beta chains sequenced from a single sample in a study of tumor and adjacent non-tumor tissue in lung cancer. The library came from three nested PCR rounds adapted from ARM-PCR protocols. TCRdb called the multiplex PCR reads again in MiXCR, with one record for every CDR3 protein. This table holds around 210,000 distinct CDR3 sequences, about 71% found once. RNA was extracted from bulk tissue without any cell sorting. The source material was lung tumor tissue. The origin of the receptors is a man in his 60s with non-small cell lung cancer.

In regard to this clonotype: One junction end does not reproduce the germline sequence, and a read error may be involved. The genes are TRBV11-1 and TRBJ2-2, with 8 bases lining up with TRBD1. The CDR3 extends over 17 amino acids. Germline values: CDR1 SGHAT, CDR2 FQDESV (reference sequence). The chain's CDR3 is CVSSSPRQGSNTWELFF. CDR3 sequence (DNA): TGTGTCAGCAGCTCTCCTCGACAGGGGTCGAACACCTGGGAGCTGTTTTTT.

Details on this clonotype: Just one base apart from a much larger clone, this may be a read error. This chain connects TRBV20-1 to TRBJ2-5; perhaps TRBD1 as D (5 bases). The CDR3 is 14 amino acids. CDR1 DFQATT and CDR2 SNEGSKA come from the germline V gene (reference sequence). Trimming took off 2 bases at V and 5 bases at J, with 15 bases between the two ends. CDR3 residues: CSARLGRRRETQYF. The DNA of the CDR3 is TGCAGTGCTAGATTGGGGCGTCGACGGGAGACCCAGTACTTC.

This clonotype was seen more than once but under ten times. The chain has TRBV29-1 and TRBJ1-1; a weak D match, TRBD1 (5 bases). The CDR3 is 15 amino acids. V was cut by 1 base and J by 0 bases, with 12 bases left in between. In germline, CDR1 is SQVTM, CDR2 ANQGSEA. Here the CDR3 reads CSVEGDGTMNTEAFF. In nucleotides, the CDR3 is TGCAGCGTTGAAGGTGATGGGACCATGAACACTGAAGCTTTCTTT.